A selection of T cell receptor beta chains follows, all from one sample in a study of blood T cell repertoires in COVID-19. Profiled with immunoSEQ multiplex PCR; TCRdb holds only in-frame clones, not every one. The sample has some 150,000 clones; around 91% are singletons. Specimen: peripheral blood. The source of these receptors is a middle-aged woman with acute or convalescent COVID-19. Both conserved end residues are part of each CDR3. A D gene is named only where the DNA matches it firmly. Part of the rows lack a size; the others show once, few, many or a class for expanded clones.

>TRBV28|TRBJ2-7|.|.
CASSVREFDYEQYF
TGTGCCAGCAGCGTGCGGGAATTCGACTACGAGCAGTACTTC
>TRBV5-1|TRBJ2-1|once|TRBD2
CASSTLAGLYNEQFF
TGCGCCAGCAGCACACTAGCGGGACTATACAATGAGCAGTTCTTC
>TRBV5-1|TRBJ1-5|once|TRBD1
CASSLEGGGKRGSNQPQHF
TGCGCCAGCAGCTTGGAAGGAGGGGGCAAGAGGGGAAGCAATCAGCCCCAGCATTTT
>TRBV19|TRBJ1-5|.|.
CASNFGRENQPQHF
TGTGCCAGTAATTTCGGGAGGGAAAATCAGCCCCAGCATTTT
>TRBV2|TRBJ1-5|.|TRBD1
CASSEGDRGQFYSNQPQHF
TGTGCCAGCAGTGAAGGGGACAGGGGGCAATTTTATAGCAATCAGCCCCAGCATTTT
>TRBV28|TRBJ2-2|.|.
CASIATPNTGELFF
TGTGCCAGCATAGCGACACCGAACACCGGGGAGCTGTTTTTT
>TRBV11-3|TRBJ2-7|.|.
CASSKTGLEQYF
TGTGCCAGCAGCAAGACAGGACTCGAGCAGTACTTC
>TRBV28|TRBJ2-3|.|.
CASSRRQVGADTDTQYF
TGTGCCAGCAGTCGACGCCAGGTGGGGGCCGACACAGATACGCAGTATTTT
>TRBV2|TRBJ1-1|.|.
CASMGEALVRGAFF
TGTGCCAGCATGGGTGAGGCTCTGGTTCGGGGAGCTTTCTTT
>TRBV7-2|TRBJ2-2|.|TRBD1
CASSFRQGVGTGELFF
TGTGCCAGCAGCTTTCGGCAGGGGGTTGGCACCGGGGAGCTGTTTTTT